This T cell receptor beta chain was identified in a study of Ad26.COV2.S vaccination and SARS-CoV-2 variants (TCRdb year 2021). In the study overall: Vaccine-arm donors came from COV1001, a multicentre, randomized, double-blind, placebo-controlled phase I-IIa trial of Ad26.COV2.S in healthy adults. A total of some 30 samples were included in the TCR-sequenced set, comprising 19 Ad26.COV2.S vaccine recipients, 5 placebo recipients and 8 SARS-CoV-2 convalescent individuals. Investigators did not know the trial group allocation while performing experiments and assessing outcomes. Trial participants were randomized into five groups of five: low-dose or high-dose Ad26.COV2.S given once or twice, or placebo on both occasions. Ad26.COV2.S was given intramuscularly at 5x10^10 or 1x10^11 viral particles, as a single shot or as two shots 56 days apart. TCRbeta repertoire sequencing served as the tool for gauging how specific and how broad the SARS-CoV-2-reactive T cell receptors were following Ad26.COV2.S vaccination. The study at large found these results: After vaccination, spike-specific CD8+ and CD4+ T cell responses were reported to show substantial breadth. Compared with placebo recipients, Ad26.COV2.S recipients showed higher spike-specific TCR breadth (P = 0.0014). Comparable non-spike TCR breadth was observed between vaccine and placebo recipients, consistent with only spike being contained in the vaccine. It was noted by the authors that total T cell responses may have been underestimated by the TCR breadth and depth analyses. The study was not powered to compare responses between vaccine doses or regimens.

The CDR3 contains 12 residues, cysteine and phenylalanine counted. Only the CDR3 DNA is retained, 36 bases long and in frame from the first base. The junction carries 11 bases between V and J, which are trimmed by 3 bases and 7 bases respectively. The germline V gene gives CDR1 as SGDLS and CDR2 as YYNGEE. The immunoSEQ Assay was used to sequence TCRbeta CDR3 regions. After extraction, genomic DNA underwent amplification by bias-controlled multiplex PCR, followed by high-throughput sequencing. Per the original workflow: To quantify the absolute abundance of every unique TCRbeta CDR3 region, sequences were collapsed and filtered. Usable DNA was measured by amplifying reference genes present in all nucleated cells, and TCRbeta template counts were normalized to that usable DNA to estimate T cell fraction. Repertoire TCRs were annotated as SARS-CoV-2-specific by exact matching of V gene, CDR3 amino acid sequence and J gene to a known reactive TCR set. The reference SARS-CoV-2 TCR set came from MIRA and was filtered for enrichment in COVID-19-positive ImmuneCODE repertoires, removing public or cross-reactive TCRs. Drawing on the MIRA antigens, annotated TCRs were analysed further at the level of specific ORF or position within ORF. Breadth was defined as the number of annotated unique rearrangements divided by the total number of unique productive rearrangements, and depth was defined as the summed frequency of the annotated unique rearrangements. Two-sided Wilcoxon rank-sum tests were applied when comparing TCR breadth between groups. TCRdb re-hosts the immuneACCESS table, in-frame sequences only. Its copies lack some clones; in the studies checked, an unresolved V gene accounts for under half of them, and the cause for the rest is not known. V and J calls and clone size are copied from that table; D and trimming were computed from the DNA. For this sample the table gives 200,000 to 300,000 clones, of which around nine tenths were detected only once. The ten most abundant clones make up nearly 3% of the sample.

On this clone itself: Which antigen it targets is not known. It has no much larger one-base neighbor in the sample; base qualities were not kept.

According to the study, the label for this sample's treatment or condition signals: roughly 20 received Ad26.COV2.S at low or high dose, single or two shots; several received placebo; per-sample allocation not given. Repertoires of vaccine and placebo recipients were sequenced from samples taken on day 63 after the first injection. In Cohort 1b, fewer than 30 adults aged 18-55 years were enrolled at a single site in Boston, USA, between 29 July and 7 August 2020. As a vaccine, Ad26.COV2.S was a replication-incompetent adenovirus type 26 vector that expressed a prefusion-stabilized SARS-CoV-2 spike protein derived from the original Wuhan strain.

The sequence links TRBV9 to TRBJ2-7, with a weak D call of TRBD1 (5 bases match). The source of this sequence is a person aged 18-60 years who received the Ad26.COV2.S COVID-19 vaccine or a placebo. This specimen was peripheral blood, taken in a trial of Ad26.COV2.S vaccine versus placebo. The CDR3 region has the sequence CASSAQGSEQYF. At the DNA level, the sequence is TGTGCCAGCAGCGCGCAGGGTAGTGAGCAGTACTTC.